This T cell receptor beta chain was recorded in a study of metastatic and nonmetastatic thyroid tumors. Background on the study: Repertoires were compared across blood and tumor or nodule tissue from malignant and benign thyroid patients.

This clone was counted many times. Its antigen remains unknown. Germline CDR1 is KGHDR and CDR2 is SFDVKD. CDR3 length: 13 residues. Trimming took 9 bases from V and 1 from J, leaving 9 bases between them. Study outcomes and limitations: The reported finding was significantly higher TCR beta diversity in malignant thyroid tumors relative to benign nodules, in blood and tumor.

All patients were treatment-naive before thyroid surgery. As processed by the authors: Clinicopathological groups of papillary thyroid cancer showed CDR3 differences that were used to build a distant-metastasis classifier. TCRdb reprocessed the PCR reads via MiXCR. These V and J calls derive from TCRdb rather than the authors' analysis. The sample has 13,000 or so clones, under 30% seen once. This chain uses TRBV24-1 with TRBJ1-5, with D unclear. The specimen sequenced was tumor tissue. The receptor was isolated from a female donor with papillary thyroid cancer or a benign thyroid nodule (not recorded which). Some clones in this sample may be carry-over from other donors' samples. CDR3 sequence reads: CATSEDSNQPQHF. For the CDR3, the DNA is TGTGCCACCTCCGAGGACAGCAATCAGCCCCAGCATTTT.